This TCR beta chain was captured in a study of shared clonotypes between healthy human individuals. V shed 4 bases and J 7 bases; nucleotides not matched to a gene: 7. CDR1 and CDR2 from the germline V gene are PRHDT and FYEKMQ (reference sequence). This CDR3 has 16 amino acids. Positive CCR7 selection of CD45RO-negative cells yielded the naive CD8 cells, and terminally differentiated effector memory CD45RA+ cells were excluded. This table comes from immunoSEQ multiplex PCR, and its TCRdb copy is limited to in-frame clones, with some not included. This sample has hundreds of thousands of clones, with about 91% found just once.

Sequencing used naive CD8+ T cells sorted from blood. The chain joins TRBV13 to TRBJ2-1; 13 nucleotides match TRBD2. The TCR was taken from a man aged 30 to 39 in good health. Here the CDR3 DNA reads TGTGCCAGCAGCTCGACTACTAGCGGGAGGGGTAATGAGCAGTTCTTC. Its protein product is CASSSTTSGRGNEQFF.